This T cell receptor (beta chain) was recorded in a study of neurological immune-mediated disorders. Study-wide points: No CDR3 amino acid sequences were shared by expanded clones across subjects, suggesting private repertoires in all groups.

Concerning this clonotype itself: What it binds is not known.

The CDR3 runs 14 residues. Germline V gene sequence: CDR1 SQVTM, CDR2 ANQGSEA. With V trimmed by 4 bases and J by 10 bases, 14 bases remained unmatched. Each sorted-subset library came from about a million CD4+ or CD8+ T cells. TCRdb re-analysed the 5' RACE reads in MiXCR, keeping a single row per CDR3 protein. The sample yields approximately 40,000 distinct CDR3 sequences, around 15% seen once. The sample comprised CD4+ T cells from blood. The chain uses TRBV29-1 and TRBJ2-5, with 8 bases aligning to TRBD2. The clonotype was recovered from an older woman with HTLV-1-associated myelopathy (HAM/TSP). The CDR3 region has the DNA TGCAGCGTTGGTTTCCAGGGCACCCGGGAGGGCCAGTACTTC. Encoded protein: CSVGFQGTREGQYF.